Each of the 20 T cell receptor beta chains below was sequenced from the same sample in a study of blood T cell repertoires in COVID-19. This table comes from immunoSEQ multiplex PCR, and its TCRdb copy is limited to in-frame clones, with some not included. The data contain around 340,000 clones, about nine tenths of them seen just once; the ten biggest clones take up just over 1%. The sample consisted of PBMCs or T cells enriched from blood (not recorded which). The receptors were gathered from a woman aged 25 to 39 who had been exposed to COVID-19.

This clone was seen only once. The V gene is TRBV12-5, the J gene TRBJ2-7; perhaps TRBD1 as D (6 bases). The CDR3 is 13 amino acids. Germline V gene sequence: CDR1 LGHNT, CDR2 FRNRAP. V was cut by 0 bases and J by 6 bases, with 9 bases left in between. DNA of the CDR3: TGTGCTAGTGGTTTGGTAGGGGGTAGCGAGCAGTACTTC. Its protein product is CASGLVGGSEQYF.

CDR3 residues: CASSYSGGTGELFF. The DNA of the CDR3 is TGTGCCAGCAGTTACTCTGGCGGCACCGGGGAGCTGTTTTTT. J is TRBJ2-2 and V is TRBV6-5, with unresolved D. V was clipped by 0 bases and J by 4 bases, with 6 bases between them. The CDR3 totals 14 residues. Germline V CDR1 and CDR2: MNHEY, SVGAGI.

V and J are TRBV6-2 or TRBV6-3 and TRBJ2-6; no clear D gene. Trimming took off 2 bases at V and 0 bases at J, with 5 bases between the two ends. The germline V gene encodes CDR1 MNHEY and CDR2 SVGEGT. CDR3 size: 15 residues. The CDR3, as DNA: TGTGCCAGCAGTTACGAACTCTCTGGGGCCAACGTCCTGACTTTC. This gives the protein CASSYELSGANVLTF.

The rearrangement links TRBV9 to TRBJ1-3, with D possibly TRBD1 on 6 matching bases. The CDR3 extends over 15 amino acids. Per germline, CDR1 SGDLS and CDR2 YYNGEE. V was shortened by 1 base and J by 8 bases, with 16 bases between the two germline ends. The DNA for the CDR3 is TGTGCCAGCAGCGTACGGGAGGGTAGGACAGACACCATATATTTT. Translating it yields CASSVREGRTDTIYF.

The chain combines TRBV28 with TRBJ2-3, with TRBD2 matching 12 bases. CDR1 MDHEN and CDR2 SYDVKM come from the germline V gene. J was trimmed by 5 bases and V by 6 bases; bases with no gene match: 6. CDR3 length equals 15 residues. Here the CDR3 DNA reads TGTGCCAGCAGCCGGACTAGCGGGACTGGAGATACGCAGTATTTT. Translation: CASSRTSGTGDTQYF.

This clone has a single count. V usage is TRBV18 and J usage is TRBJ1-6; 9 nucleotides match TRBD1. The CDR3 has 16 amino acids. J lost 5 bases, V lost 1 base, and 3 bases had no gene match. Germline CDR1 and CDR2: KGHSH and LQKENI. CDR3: CASSPLDRGNNSPLHF. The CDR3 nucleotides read TGTGCCAGCTCACCACTGGACAGGGGAAATAATTCACCCCTCCACTTT.

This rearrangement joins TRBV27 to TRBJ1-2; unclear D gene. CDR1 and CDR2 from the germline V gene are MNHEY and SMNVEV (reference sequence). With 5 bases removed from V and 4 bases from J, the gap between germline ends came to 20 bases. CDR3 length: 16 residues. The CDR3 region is CASSGREAGAIYGYTF. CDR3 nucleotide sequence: TGTGCCAGCAGTGGCCGGGAGGCAGGAGCGATCTATGGCTACACCTTC.

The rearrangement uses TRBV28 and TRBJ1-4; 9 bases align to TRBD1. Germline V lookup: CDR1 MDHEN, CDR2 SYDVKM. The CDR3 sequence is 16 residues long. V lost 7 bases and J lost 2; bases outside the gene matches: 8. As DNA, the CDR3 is TGTGCCAGCACCGTCTCACAGGGGGCGACTAATGAAAAACTGTTTTTT. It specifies CASTVSQGATNEKLFF. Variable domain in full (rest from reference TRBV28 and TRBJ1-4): DVKVTQSSRYLVKRTGEKVFLECVQDMDHENMFWYRQDPGLGLRLIYFSYDVKMKEKGDIPEGYSVSREKKERFSLILESASTNQTSMYLCASTVSQGATNEKLFFGSGTQLSVL.

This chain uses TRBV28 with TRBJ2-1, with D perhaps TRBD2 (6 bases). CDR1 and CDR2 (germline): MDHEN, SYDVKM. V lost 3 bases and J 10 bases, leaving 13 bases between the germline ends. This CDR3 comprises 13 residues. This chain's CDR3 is CASSFTAAGEQFF. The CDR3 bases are TGTGCCAGCAGTTTTACAGCGGCGGGAGAGCAGTTCTTC.

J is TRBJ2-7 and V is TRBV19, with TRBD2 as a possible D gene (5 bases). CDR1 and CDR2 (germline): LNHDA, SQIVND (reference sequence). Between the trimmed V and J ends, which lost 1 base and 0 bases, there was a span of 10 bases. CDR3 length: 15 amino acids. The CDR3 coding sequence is TGTGCCAGTAGTATAGGGCAGCGGACCTCCTACGAGCAGTACTTC. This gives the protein CASSIGQRTSYEQYF.

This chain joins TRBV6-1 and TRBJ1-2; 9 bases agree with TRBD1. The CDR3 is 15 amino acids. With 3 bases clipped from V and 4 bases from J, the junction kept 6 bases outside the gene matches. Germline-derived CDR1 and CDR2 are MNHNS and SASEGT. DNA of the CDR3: TGTGCCAGCAGTGACCGGACAGGGGTTGGCTATGGCTACACCTTC. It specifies CASSDRTGVGYGYTF.

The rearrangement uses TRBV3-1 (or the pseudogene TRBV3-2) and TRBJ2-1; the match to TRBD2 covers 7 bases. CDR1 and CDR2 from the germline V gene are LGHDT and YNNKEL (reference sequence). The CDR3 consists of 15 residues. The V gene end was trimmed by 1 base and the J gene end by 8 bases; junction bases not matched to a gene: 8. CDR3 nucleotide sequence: TGTGCCAGCAGCCAAGGACTAGCTAGTGGGGATGAGCAGTTCTTC. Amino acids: CASSQGLASGDEQFF.

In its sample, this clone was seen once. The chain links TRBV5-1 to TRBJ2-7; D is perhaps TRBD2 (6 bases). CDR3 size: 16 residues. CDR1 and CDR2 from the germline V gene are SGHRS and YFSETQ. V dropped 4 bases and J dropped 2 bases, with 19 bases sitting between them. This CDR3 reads CASSPLSGSHTYEQYF. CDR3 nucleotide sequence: TGCGCCAGCAGCCCGTTATCCGGGAGCCACACCTACGAGCAGTACTTC.

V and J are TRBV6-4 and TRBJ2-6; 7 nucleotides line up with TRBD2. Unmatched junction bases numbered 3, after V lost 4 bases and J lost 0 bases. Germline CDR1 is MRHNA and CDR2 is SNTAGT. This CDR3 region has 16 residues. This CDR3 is CASSALAVSGANVLTF. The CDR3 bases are TGTGCCAGCAGTGCCCTAGCGGTCTCTGGGGCCAACGTCCTGACTTTC.

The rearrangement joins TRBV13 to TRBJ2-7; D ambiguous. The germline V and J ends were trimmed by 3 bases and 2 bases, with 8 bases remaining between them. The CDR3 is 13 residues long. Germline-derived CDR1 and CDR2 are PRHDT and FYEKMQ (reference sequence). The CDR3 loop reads CASSFGFTYEQYF. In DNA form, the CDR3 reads TGTGCCAGCAGCTTCGGGTTTACCTACGAGCAGTACTTC.

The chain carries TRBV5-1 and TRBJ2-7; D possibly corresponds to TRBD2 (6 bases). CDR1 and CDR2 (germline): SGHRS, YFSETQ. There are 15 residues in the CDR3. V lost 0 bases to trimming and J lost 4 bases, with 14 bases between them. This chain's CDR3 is CASSLGGTPLYEQYF. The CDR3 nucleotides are TGCGCCAGCAGCTTGGGCGGGACTCCGCTTTACGAGCAGTACTTC.

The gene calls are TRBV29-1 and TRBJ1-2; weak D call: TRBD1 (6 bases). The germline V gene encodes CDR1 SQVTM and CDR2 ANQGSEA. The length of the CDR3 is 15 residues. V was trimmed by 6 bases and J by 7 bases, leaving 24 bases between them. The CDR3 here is CSVHEPLQGWGGYTF. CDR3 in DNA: TGCAGCGTCCACGAACCCCTTCAGGGGTGGGGTGGCTACACCTTC.

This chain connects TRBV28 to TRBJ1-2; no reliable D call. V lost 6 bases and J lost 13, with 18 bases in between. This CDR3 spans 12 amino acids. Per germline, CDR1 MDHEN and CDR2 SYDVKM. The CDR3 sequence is CASRLLDTSVTF. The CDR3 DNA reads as TGTGCCAGCAGGCTACTCGACACGTCAGTCACCTTC.

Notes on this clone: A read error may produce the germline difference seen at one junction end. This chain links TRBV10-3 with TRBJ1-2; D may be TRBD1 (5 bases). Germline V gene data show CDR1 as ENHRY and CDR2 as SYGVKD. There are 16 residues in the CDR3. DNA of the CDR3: TGTGCCATCAGTGAATCGGTCGCGAAAACCAGGGAAAGATATAGCTTC. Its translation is CAISESVAKTRERYSF.

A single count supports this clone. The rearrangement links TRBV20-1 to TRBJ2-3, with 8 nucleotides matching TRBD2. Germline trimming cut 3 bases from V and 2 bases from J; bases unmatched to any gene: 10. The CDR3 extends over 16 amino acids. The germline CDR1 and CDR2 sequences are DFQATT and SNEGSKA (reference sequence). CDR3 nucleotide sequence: TGCAGTGCTAGTGGGCTAGCGGGTGTCTTCACAGATACGCAGTATTTT. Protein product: CSASGLAGVFTDTQYF.